Listed below are T cell receptor beta chains from one sample, sequenced in a study of a mutant IDH1 vaccine in newly diagnosed glioma. Repertoires were generated with immunoSEQ multiplex PCR, while TCRdb's copy carries only in-frame clones and drops some. The table records about 86,000 clones, 70% to 90% of them present only once. These receptors are not linked to any known antigen. This specimen consisted of PBMCs, obtained from a glioma patient whose treatment included an IDH1 peptide vaccine. The receptors shown here come from a man aged 30 to 39 with glioma. Some clones in this sample may be carry-over from other donors' samples. The CDR3 runs from the conserved cysteine through the conserved F or W. The D gene is left open where the match is weak. Clone size is not always given. Where it is, it says once, few, many or a class for expanded clones.

j_gene: TRBJ2-3; d_gene: -; v_gene: TRBV10-1; abundance: -; CDR3aa: CASSARGNTQYF; CDR3nt: TGCGCCAGCAGTGCACGGGGGAATACGCAGTATTTT
j_gene: TRBJ2-7; d_gene: -; v_gene: TRBV27; abundance: -; CDR3aa: CASSLPDKSF; CDR3nt: TGTGCCAGCAGTCTACCTGACAAGTCCTTC
j_gene: TRBJ1-3; d_gene: TRBD1; v_gene: TRBV6-6; abundance: -; CDR3aa: CASRDRTVTGNTIYF; CDR3nt: TGTGCCAGCAGGGACAGGACGGTGACTGGAAACACCATATATTTT
j_gene: TRBJ2-7; d_gene: TRBD1; v_gene: TRBV6-6; abundance: -; CDR3aa: CASTGQGGLYEQYF; CDR3nt: TGTGCCAGTACCGGACAGGGAGGTCTCTACGAGCAGTACTTC
j_gene: TRBJ2-7; d_gene: -; v_gene: TRBV28; abundance: once; CDR3aa: CASLSFGAYEQYF; CDR3nt: TGTGCCAGCCTCTCATTCGGGGCCTACGAGCAGTACTTC
j_gene: TRBJ2-3; d_gene: TRBD2; v_gene: TRBV28; abundance: -; CDR3aa: CASSQPLTSGSPTSTDTQYF; CDR3nt: TGTGCCAGCAGCCAACCCTTGACTAGCGGGTCCCCTACTAGCACAGATACGCAGTATTTT
j_gene: TRBJ2-1; d_gene: TRBD2; v_gene: TRBV5-1; abundance: -; CDR3aa: CASSLDSGIINEQFF; CDR3nt: TGCGCCAGCAGCTTGGATAGCGGGATAATCAATGAGCAGTTCTTC
j_gene: TRBJ2-2; d_gene: -; v_gene: TRBV5-4; abundance: once; CDR3aa: CASSLGRSGTGELFF; CDR3nt: TGTGCCAGCAGCTTGGGACGCTCGGGGACCGGGGAGCTGTTTTTT
j_gene: TRBJ2-2; d_gene: -; v_gene: TRBV7-2; abundance: -; CDR3aa: CASSPSGGIGELFF; CDR3nt: TGTGCCAGCAGCCCCTCGGGGGGCATCGGGGAGCTGTTTTTT
j_gene: TRBJ2-5; d_gene: -; v_gene: TRBV30; abundance: -; CDR3aa: CAWSRRAGETQYF; CDR3nt: TGTGCCTGGAGTCGGAGGGCCGGCGAGACCCAGTACTTC
j_gene: TRBJ2-1; d_gene: TRBD2; v_gene: TRBV9; abundance: -; CDR3aa: CASTPSGSLGYNEQFF; CDR3nt: TGTGCCAGCACTCCTAGCGGGTCTTTGGGTTACAATGAGCAGTTCTTC
j_gene: TRBJ1-2; d_gene: TRBD1; v_gene: TRBV29-1; abundance: -; CDR3aa: CSVQAPGTANGYTF; CDR3nt: TGCAGCGTGCAAGCCCCCGGGACAGCGAATGGCTACACCTTC
j_gene: TRBJ2-2; d_gene: -; v_gene: TRBV9; abundance: -; CDR3aa: CASSVDTGELFF; CDR3nt: TGTGCCAGCAGCGTAGACACCGGGGAGCTGTTTTTT
j_gene: TRBJ2-7; d_gene: -; v_gene: TRBV30; abundance: -; CDR3aa: CAWSSSTGEQYF; CDR3nt: TGTGCCTGGAGTTCATCCACTGGGGAGCAGTACTTC
j_gene: TRBJ1-4; d_gene: -; v_gene: TRBV4-2; abundance: few; CDR3aa: CASSQVGGGLFF; CDR3nt: TGTGCCAGCAGCCAAGTGGGTGGAGGACTGTTTTTT
j_gene: TRBJ2-1; d_gene: TRBD2; v_gene: TRBV5-1; abundance: -; CDR3aa: CASSREGPYNEQFF; CDR3nt: TGCGCCAGCAGCAGGGAGGGTCCCTACAATGAGCAGTTCTTC
j_gene: TRBJ2-5; d_gene: TRBD1; v_gene: TRBV28; abundance: -; CDR3aa: CASTATGTGNQETQYF; CDR3nt: TGTGCCAGCACCGCAACCGGGACAGGGAACCAAGAGACCCAGTACTTC
j_gene: TRBJ2-1; d_gene: -; v_gene: TRBV6-1; abundance: -; CDR3aa: CASSQDPFRNYNEQFF; CDR3nt: TGTGCCAGCAGTCAAGACCCCTTTCGGAATTACAATGAGCAGTTCTTC
j_gene: TRBJ2-5; d_gene: -; v_gene: TRBV28; abundance: -; CDR3aa: CASSLYGRKTQYF; CDR3nt: TGTGCCAGCAGTTTATACGGGAGAAAGACCCAGTACTTC
j_gene: TRBJ2-1; d_gene: TRBD2; v_gene: TRBV6-4; abundance: -; CDR3aa: CASSEASGGLNEQFF; CDR3nt: TGTGCCAGCAGTGAAGCTAGCGGGGGACTCAATGAGCAGTTCTTC
j_gene: TRBJ1-2; d_gene: TRBD1; v_gene: TRBV28; abundance: -; CDR3aa: CASRVSDRNYGYTF; CDR3nt: TGTGCCAGCAGGGTATCGGACAGGAACTATGGCTACACCTTC
j_gene: TRBJ1-2; d_gene: TRBD1; v_gene: TRBV7-3; abundance: -; CDR3aa: CASSLTGKGRHYGYTF; CDR3nt: TGTGCCAGCAGCCTGACAGGGAAAGGCAGGCACTATGGCTACACCTTC
j_gene: TRBJ2-1; d_gene: -; v_gene: TRBV5-6; abundance: once; CDR3aa: CASSLAPGEQFF; CDR3nt: TGTGCCAGCAGCTTGGCCCCGGGAGAGCAGTTCTTC
j_gene: TRBJ1-2; d_gene: TRBD1; v_gene: TRBV7-2; abundance: -; CDR3aa: CASSLERDSKGGYTF; CDR3nt: TGTGCCAGCAGCTTAGAACGGGACAGCAAAGGTGGCTACACCTTC
j_gene: TRBJ1-2; d_gene: -; v_gene: TRBV5-6; abundance: -; CDR3aa: CASSLVGYGYTF; CDR3nt: TGTGCCAGCAGCTTGGTGGGGTATGGCTACACCTTC
j_gene: TRBJ2-5; d_gene: -; v_gene: TRBV6-6; abundance: -; CDR3aa: CASSYGGQGSQYF; CDR3nt: TGTGCCAGCAGTTACGGGGGGCAGGGGTCCCAGTACTTC
j_gene: TRBJ1-2; d_gene: TRBD1; v_gene: TRBV29-1; abundance: -; CDR3aa: CSVDGTGLADGYTF; CDR3nt: TGCAGCGTTGATGGGACAGGGTTGGCCGACGGCTACACCTTC
j_gene: TRBJ1-1; d_gene: -; v_gene: TRBV7-8; abundance: -; CDR3aa: CASSRAYTEAFF; CDR3nt: TGTGCCAGCAGCCGGGCCTACACTGAAGCTTTCTTT
j_gene: TRBJ2-1; d_gene: -; v_gene: TRBV4-1; abundance: -; CDR3aa: CASSLYQTEYNEQFF; CDR3nt: TGCGCCAGCAGCCTCTATCAGACCGAATACAATGAGCAGTTCTTC
j_gene: TRBJ2-7; d_gene: TRBD2; v_gene: TRBV11-2; abundance: -; CDR3aa: CASSLTSGAVYEQYF; CDR3nt: TGTGCCAGCAGCTTAACTAGCGGGGCCGTATACGAGCAGTACTTC
j_gene: TRBJ1-1; d_gene: -; v_gene: TRBV9; abundance: -; CDR3aa: CASSVLKNTEAFF; CDR3nt: TGTGCCAGCAGTGTGCTCAAGAACACTGAAGCTTTCTTT
j_gene: TRBJ2-1; d_gene: TRBD1; v_gene: TRBV19; abundance: -; CDR3aa: CASTNNGQGAGEQFF; CDR3nt: TGTGCCAGTACCAATAATGGACAGGGGGCGGGTGAGCAGTTCTTC
j_gene: TRBJ2-5; d_gene: -; v_gene: TRBV18; abundance: -; CDR3aa: CASSQVRETQYF; CDR3nt: TGTGCCAGCTCACAGGTCAGGGAGACCCAGTACTTC
j_gene: TRBJ2-1; d_gene: -; v_gene: TRBV6-1; abundance: -; CDR3aa: CASSEGLGAYNEQFF; CDR3nt: TGTGCCAGCAGTGAAGGGCTGGGGGCCTACAATGAGCAGTTCTTC
j_gene: TRBJ1-1; d_gene: TRBD1; v_gene: TRBV19; abundance: -; CDR3aa: CASSILQGAGAEAFF; CDR3nt: TGTGCCAGTAGTATCCTCCAGGGGGCCGGAGCTGAAGCTTTCTTT
j_gene: TRBJ2-1; d_gene: TRBD1; v_gene: TRBV28; abundance: -; CDR3aa: CASSLDRDSYNEQFF; CDR3nt: TGTGCCAGCAGTTTAGACAGGGACTCCTACAATGAGCAGTTCTTC
j_gene: TRBJ1-4; d_gene: -; v_gene: TRBV7-9; abundance: -; CDR3aa: CASSFLPGDEKLFF; CDR3nt: TGTGCCAGCAGCTTCCTCCCTGGAGATGAAAAACTGTTTTTT
j_gene: TRBJ2-7; d_gene: TRBD1; v_gene: TRBV11-2; abundance: -; CDR3aa: CASSLRDRNRAYEQYF; CDR3nt: TGTGCCAGCAGCCTCCGGGACAGGAATAGGGCCTACGAGCAGTACTTC
j_gene: TRBJ1-1; d_gene: -; v_gene: TRBV4-2; abundance: -; CDR3aa: CASSQARDWENTEAFF; CDR3nt: TGTGCCAGCAGCCAGGCCAGGGACTGGGAGAACACTGAAGCTTTCTTT
j_gene: TRBJ2-2; d_gene: TRBD1; v_gene: TRBV29-1; abundance: -; CDR3aa: CSVHTGGWTGELFF; CDR3nt: TGCAGCGTCCACACAGGGGGATGGACCGGGGAGCTGTTTTTT